A single sample is the source of the 8 T cell receptor beta chains below, sequenced in a study of blood T cell repertoires in COVID-19. This table comes from immunoSEQ multiplex PCR, and its TCRdb copy is limited to in-frame clones, with some not included. The sample lists a few hundred thousand clones; 88% were seen once. The source material was PBMCs or T cells enriched from blood (not recorded which). Every receptor here comes from a woman between 45 and 60 years old who had recovered from COVID-19.

The V and J genes are TRBV18 and TRBJ1-1; D not certain. Germline V CDR1 and CDR2: KGHSH, LQKENI. This CDR3 comprises 12 residues. The ends were cut back, 4 bases at V and 0 bases at J, with 3 bases in the middle. DNA for the CDR3: TGTGCCAGCTCACTAGTGAACACTGAAGCTTTCTTT. Protein sequence: CASSLVNTEAFF.

The count of this clone is one. This chain joins TRBV19 and TRBJ2-3, with 8 bases aligning to TRBD2. The length of the CDR3 is 15 residues. The V segment lost 5 bases and the J segment 5 bases; nucleotides outside the gene matches: 9. From germline, CDR1 is LNHDA and CDR2 SQIVND (reference sequence). The CDR3, as DNA: TGTGCCAGTAGTGAGGTAGCGGGATTAAGAGATACGCAGTATTTT. Protein: CASSEVAGLRDTQYF.

V and J are TRBV5-1 and TRBJ2-2, with D perhaps matching TRBD2 (7 bases). V was pared by 0 bases and J by 8 bases, with 14 bases between. Germline loops: CDR1 SGHRS, CDR2 YFSETQ. This CDR3 contains 15 residues. CDR3: CASSLAAGAAGELFF. As DNA, the CDR3 is TGCGCCAGCAGCTTGGCCGCGGGGGCGGCGGGGGAGCTGTTTTTT. Variable domain in full (rest from reference TRBV5-1 and TRBJ2-2): KAGVTQTPRYLIKTRGQQVTLSCSPISGHRSVSWYQQTPGQGLQFLFEYFSETQRNKGNFPGRFSGRQFSNSRSEMNVSTLELGDSALYLCASSLAAGAAGELFFGEGSRLTVL.

The chain couples TRBV7-8 to TRBJ2-3; tentative D call: TRBD2 (6 bases). V dropped 3 bases and J dropped 1 base, with 11 bases sitting between them. CDR3 length equals 15 residues. Germline-derived CDR1 and CDR2 are SGHVS and FQNEAQ. In DNA, the CDR3 is TGTGCCAGCAGCTTGGAGGGTCGGGGCACAGATACGCAGTATTTT. Translated: CASSLEGRGTDTQYF.

This clone appeared a single time. The CDR3 spells CASTKGPGQGTRETQYF. The CDR3 DNA sequence: TGTGCCAGCACCAAAGGTCCGGGACAGGGGACTCGAGAGACCCAGTACTTC. The V and J genes are TRBV9 and TRBJ2-5; the match to TRBD1 covers 10 bases. J lost 4 bases, V lost 6 bases, and 15 bases had no gene match. Germline CDR1 and CDR2: SGDLS and YYNGEE. This CDR3 is 17 amino acids long.

J is TRBJ2-1 and V is TRBV9; TRBD2 matches 7 bases. Germline CDR1 reads SGDLS; CDR2 reads YYNGEE. V shed 1 base, J shed 7 bases, and the junction held 5 bases outside the gene matches. The CDR3 is 14 amino acids. The CDR3 is CASSVRGSRNEQFF. The CDR3 DNA is TGTGCCAGCAGCGTACGCGGGAGTAGGAATGAGCAGTTCTTC.

The rearrangement uses TRBV5-1 and TRBJ1-2; TRBD1 matches at 9 bases. This CDR3 spans 15 amino acids. V shed 6 bases, J shed 3 bases, and the junction held 9 bases outside the gene matches. Per germline, CDR1 SGHRS and CDR2 YFSETQ. CDR3 coding DNA: TGCGCCAGCAAGTACTTGACAGGGGGAGACTATGGCTACACCTTC. Protein sequence: CASKYLTGGDYGYTF.

This clone was recorded once. V gene TRBV19 combines with J gene TRBJ2-1, with 9 bases lining up with TRBD1. J lost 7 bases, V lost 4 bases, and 8 bases had no gene match. Per germline, CDR1 LNHDA and CDR2 SQIVND (reference sequence). This CDR3 comprises 15 residues. Written as DNA, the CDR3 is TGTGCCAGTAGTACCTTGGGACAGGGACATAATGAGCAGTTCTTC. This gives the protein CASSTLGQGHNEQFF.